The present T cell receptor beta chain was sequenced within a study of T cell repertoires in ileal Crohn's disease. Study at large: Median disease duration was approximately eight years; roughly 35% smoked at surgery.

Time point given: inflamed ileum from the surgical specimen. The germline V gene has CDR1 SGDLS and CDR2 YYNGEE. V was cut by 0 bases and J by 1 base, with 7 bases left in between. This CDR3 spans 14 amino acids. The protocol was immunoSEQ multiplex PCR, while the TCRdb copy is restricted to in-frame clones and leaves out a portion. The sample comprises roughly 15,000 clones, about three quarters of which are singletons, and about 4% rests with the top ten. The receptor's source is an adult with Crohn's disease. J is TRBJ1-1 and V is TRBV9; no reliable D call. The specimen was ileal tissue. The CDR3 DNA reads as TGTGCCAGCAGCGTAGAGCCAGAGAACACTGAAGCTTTCTTT. Amino acids: CASSVEPENTEAFF.